This T cell receptor (beta chain) was captured in a study of PD-1 blockade in classical Hodgkin lymphoma (dated by TCRdb to 2019 to 2021). About the study as a whole: Nivolumab dosing was 3 mg/kg intravenously every 2 weeks, continuing until either disease progression or unacceptable toxicity. The study used TCR beta sequencing and CyTOF to define a peripheral blood immune signature of response to PD-1 blockade in classical Hodgkin lymphoma.

Genomic DNA was isolated using the Qiagen DNeasy kit from unsorted PBMCs as well as from negatively selected CD4+ and CD8+ fractions. Amplification of TCR beta CDR3 regions was done by immunoSEQ multiplex PCR with primers that anneal to V and J segments. A synthetic immune receptor repertoire was used to minimize amplification bias, and any residual bias was removed computationally once sequencing was done. As for the authors' bioinformatics: Custom Python scripts were used to quantify repertoire diversity as the Shannon entropy index. Unsorted, CD4+ and CD8+ repertoires were examined separately, except in combined analyses, for which CD4+ and CD8+ sequences were merged in silico. Clonal expansion was defined as a frequency increase of at least 2-fold after treatment compared with C1D1, and clones undetected at baseline were assigned a pseudocount of 0.5. Singleton clones were defined as clones with 0 or 1 copy at C1D1, and non-singleton clones were defined as clones with 2 or more copies. Clones expanded in unsorted samples were annotated as CD4+, CD8+ or unknown by matching protein sequences in sorted samples from the same patient. Wilcoxon tests on paired samples were used to test diversity changes from C1D1 to C4D1. Sourced from immuneACCESS, this table was stored by TCRdb with only in-frame sequences that have V and J called. A share of the clones is absent; for the studies checked, an unresolved V gene accounts for under half, and the remainder has no known explanation. Clonal size and the V and J genes are those of that table, whereas D and trimming came from the DNA. The sample yields nearly 50,000 clones; about 75% were counted once. In total, the top ten clones hold about an eighth of the sample.

Findings and caveats that apply to the study as a whole: Baseline TCR diversity was reported as lower in newly diagnosed patients than in healthy donors, and lower still in relapsed/refractory patients. Lower diversity was seen in patients whose nivolumab began less than 1 year after ASCT, and these patients were left out of later analyses so that immune reconstitution would not confound the results. A significant rise by C4D1 was seen in CD4+ but not CD8+ TCR diversity (p=0.0027 vs p=0.16), with the rise being most apparent in complete responders (p=0.02). The study was restricted to a single clinical trial cohort, and the causes of repertoire differences, possibly disease activity or prior therapy, were left undefined. Among trial patients, those achieving complete response had baseline diversity similar to that of newly diagnosed patients, while diversity was significantly lower in partial responders and progressors.

The label giving this sample's time point can be read as: cycle 4 day 1 (C4D1), after 5 to 7 weeks of nivolumab. Every trial patient had relapsed after autologous stem cell transplantation, and cohorts A, B and C differed in prior brentuximab vedotin exposure. A total of fewer than 70 patients with relapsed/refractory classical Hodgkin lymphoma made up the trial cohort, and each patient's best overall response was complete response, partial response or progressive disease. Single-agent nivolumab was administered to trial patients in the multi-cohort phase II CheckMate 205 trial. Best overall response was determined by an independent review committee according to the 2007 International Working Group response criteria. PBMCs from the trial were collected at three points: immediately before nivolumab initiation (C1D1), and during therapy at cycle 2 day 1 and cycle 4 day 1. Peripheral blood was collected in 8 mL Vacutainer Cell Preparation Tubes, from which PBMCs were isolated by centrifugation and then cryopreserved.

Concerning this clone itself: Its antigen specificity is not known. There are no base qualities to consult, and no much larger clone falls within one base.

Looking up the germline V gene yields CDR1 MNHEY and CDR2 SVGAGI. V and J are trimmed by 7 bases and 2 bases, and the gene matches miss 9 bases of the junction. From the cysteine through the phenylalanine, the CDR3 covers 15 amino acids. Just the 45-base CDR3 DNA is kept, in frame starting at base 1. Recombination linked TRBV6-5 to TRBJ2-5; 8 bases in the junction line up with TRBD1. This receptor was obtained from a human donor with classical Hodgkin lymphoma. The starting material was peripheral blood mononuclear cells (PBMCs), obtained before the fourth cycle of nivolumab. The CDR3 protein: CASIWDRCYQETQYF. The DNA sequence is as follows: TGTGCCAGCATTTGGGACAGGTGCTATCAAGAGACCCAGTACTTC.